Below, one T cell receptor beta chain is given with its context. This specimen belongs to a study of control samples from healthy donors and cancer patients. The repertoire was sequenced with immunoSEQ multiplex PCR; TCRdb's copy has only in-frame clones and lacks some. The table lists more than 75,000 clones, about nine tenths of them singletons. The sequencing input was blood. This clonotype was sampled from a man aged 50-60 years in good health.

CDR3 amino acids: CAWSVGSPLHF. The CDR3 nucleotides are TGTGCCTGGAGTGTAGGATCACCCCTCCACTTT. The rearrangement joins TRBV30 to TRBJ1-6; D is unclear. CDR3 length: 11 amino acids. Germline V gene sequence: CDR1 GTSNPN, CDR2 SVGIG (reference sequence). V was clipped by 0 bases and J by 10 bases, with 4 bases between them.